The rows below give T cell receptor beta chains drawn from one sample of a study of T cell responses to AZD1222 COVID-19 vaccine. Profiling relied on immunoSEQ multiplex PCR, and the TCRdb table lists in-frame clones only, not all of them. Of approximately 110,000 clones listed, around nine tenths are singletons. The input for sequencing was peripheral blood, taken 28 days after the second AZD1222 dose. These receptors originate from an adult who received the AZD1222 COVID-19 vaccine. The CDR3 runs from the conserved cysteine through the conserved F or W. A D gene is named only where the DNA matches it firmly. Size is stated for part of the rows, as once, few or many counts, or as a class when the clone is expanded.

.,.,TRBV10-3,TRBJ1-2,CAISGTNNYGYTF,TGTGCCATCAGTGGAACAAATAACTATGGCTACACCTTC
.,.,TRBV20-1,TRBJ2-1,CSASSSIRDFLYNEQFF,TGCAGTGCTAGTTCTTCAATCCGGGACTTTCTCTACAATGAGCAGTTCTTC
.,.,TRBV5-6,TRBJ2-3,CASSFGARGSTDTQYF,TGTGCCAGCAGCTTCGGGGCGAGGGGAAGCACAGATACGCAGTATTTT
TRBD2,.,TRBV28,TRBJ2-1,CASSFVTSGGRAQFF,TGTGCCAGCAGTTTCGTAACTAGCGGGGGGAGGGCGCAGTTCTTC
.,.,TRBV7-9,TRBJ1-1,CASSLVGSIATEAFF,TGTGCCAGCAGCTTAGTCGGCAGCATCGCCACTGAAGCTTTCTTT
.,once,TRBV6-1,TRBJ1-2,CASSEVAGRYGYTF,TGTGCCAGCAGTGAAGTGGCAGGGCGCTATGGCTACACCTTC
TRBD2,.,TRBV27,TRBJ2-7,CASSPTLAGGHPYEQYF,TGTGCCAGCAGTCCTACTCTAGCGGGAGGACACCCCTACGAGCAGTACTTC
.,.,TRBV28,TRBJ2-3,CASSPSAGPDFDTQYF,TGTGCCAGCAGTCCGAGCGCGGGACCCGATTTCGATACGCAGTATTTT
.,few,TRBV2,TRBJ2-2,CASSESTGELFF,TGTGCCAGCAGTGAGAGCACCGGGGAGCTGTTTTTT
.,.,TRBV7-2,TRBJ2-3,CASSPGAGTDTQYF,TGTGCCAGCAGCCCGGGGGCCGGCACAGATACGCAGTATTTT
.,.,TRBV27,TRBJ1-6,CASSYGPLNSPLHF,TGTGCCAGCAGTTACGGGCCTCTAAATTCACCCCTCCACTTT
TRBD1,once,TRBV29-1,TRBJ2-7,CSVGGQGTSYEQYF,TGCAGCGTTGGAGGACAGGGGACTTCCTACGAGCAGTACTTC
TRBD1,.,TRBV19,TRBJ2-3,CASSMGTGPSTDTQYF,TGTGCCAGTAGTATGGGGACAGGGCCTAGCACAGATACGCAGTATTTT
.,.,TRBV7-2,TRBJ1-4,CASSDIATNEKLFF,TGTGCCAGCAGCGACATTGCAACTAATGAAAAACTGTTTTTT
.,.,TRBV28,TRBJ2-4,CASRSDRQILAKNIQYF,TGTGCCAGCAGGTCTGACCGACAGATACTAGCCAAAAACATTCAGTACTTC
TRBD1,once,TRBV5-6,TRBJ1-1,CASRGDRGRLGEAFF,TGTGCCAGCAGGGGAGACAGGGGGCGTTTGGGTGAAGCTTTCTTT
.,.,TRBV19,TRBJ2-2,CASSIARNGRDTGELFF,TGTGCCAGTAGTATAGCAAGGAACGGACGGGACACCGGGGAGCTGTTTTTT
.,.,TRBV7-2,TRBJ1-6,CASSLPNSPLHF,TGTGCCAGCAGCTTACCGAATTCACCCCTCCACTTT
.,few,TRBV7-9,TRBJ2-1,CASSLGRVGGNEQFF,TGTGCCAGCAGCTTGGGGCGGGTTGGTGGCAATGAGCAGTTCTTC
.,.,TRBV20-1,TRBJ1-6,CSAREVDLHF,TGCAGTGCTAGAGAAGTAGACCTCCACTTT
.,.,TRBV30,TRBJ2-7,CAWSERGPIRIEQYF,TGTGCCTGGAGTGAACGCGGACCCATAAGGATCGAGCAGTACTTC
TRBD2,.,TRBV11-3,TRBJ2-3,CASSPHSGRVTDTQYF,TGTGCCAGCAGCCCCCATAGCGGGAGGGTCACAGATACGCAGTATTTT